This section outlines one T cell receptor beta chain sequence together with its context. This clonotype was recorded a few times. Its antigen remains undetermined. No quality values exist for individual bases; no much larger clone is one base distant. The record originates from a study of spatial heterogeneity in lung cancer (dated by TCRdb to between 2018 and 2021). Study-level background: More beta-chain than alpha-chain transcripts were consistently detected, likely reflecting higher beta-chain transcript abundance. In non-small cell lung cancer, the study quantitatively compared TCR alpha and beta repertoires across several tumor regions, matched nontumor lung, and blood. Both alpha and beta chains were TCR-sequenced in 200 to 250 tumor regions, about 69 matched nontumor lung samples and approximately 50 PBMC samples obtained at surgery. TCR repertoire features were related to nonsynonymous mutation counts determined by whole-exome sequencing of tumor tissue. In the raw uncorrected reads, each unique combination of TCR and UMI appeared on average more than ten times. What the research found in general, with its limitations: Ubiquitous expanded tumor TCRs were found in blood more often at tumor resection than at routine follow-up. Confirming at a functional level the hypothesis that regional TCRs recognize regional mutations was considered to require additional single-cell paired TCR alpha and beta sequencing.

According to the study, the label for this sample's time point signals: sample taken at primary tumor resection. For TCR sequencing, whole RNA was extracted from tumor and nontumor lung tissue, or from cryopreserved PBMC samples, and no cell sorting was done. Samples were obtained from 65 to 90 patients with early-stage, untreated non-small cell lung cancer from the lung TRACERx cohort. Only patients for whom sufficient RNA was available from at least two tumor regions were selected for TCR sequencing. Libraries were made using 5' RACE. Data came from a NextSeq 500. To allow correction of PCR and sequencing errors, the TCR library protocol tagged every TCR cDNA molecule with a unique molecular identifier. The original methods were these. TCR identification, UMI-based error correction and CDR3 extraction were performed with Decombinator tools. TCRs above a frequency of 2 per 1,000, corresponding to the top 1% of the tumor frequency distribution, were defined as expanded. Rényi diversity was computed with the R vegan package after subsampling each repertoire 100 times to 5,000 TCRs. CDR3 similarity networks were built from amino acid triplet string-kernel similarity, connecting CDR3s with pairwise similarity above 0.82. The public reads were quality trimmed at Q25 with fastp and then assembled into clones with MiXCR by TCRdb, keeping productive beta chains. All rows with the same CDR3 protein become a single entry with the most common DNA and genes. These V and J calls are TCRdb output, not the study's own analysis. For this sample the table gives tens of thousands of distinct CDR3 sequences, of which about an eighth were detected only once. The top ten clonotypes cover roughly 39% of the sample.

The germline V end is reduced by 4 bases and the J end by 1 base; junction bases left unmatched: 8. CDR1 and CDR2 are drawn from the germline V gene: SGHAT, FQNNGV. The CDR3 measures 16 amino acids from cysteine to phenylalanine. Left in the record is the CDR3 DNA by itself, 48 bases read in frame from the first base. Source: PBMCs, taken at surgery. This sequence was found in a male donor with early-stage non-small cell lung cancer. The chain was built from TRBV11-2 and TRBJ2-5, with 8 central nucleotides matching TRBD1. In nucleotides, the sequence is TGTGCCAGCAGCTCTACGACAGGGGAATCCCAAGAGACCCAGTACTTC. It is translated as CASSSTTGESQETQYF.